This T cell receptor (beta chain) comes out of a study of T cell repertoires in cytomegalovirus infection. For the study at large: HLA-C-restricted CMV epitopes, recently identified, and well-studied HLA-B-restricted ones were used by the study. Carrying CMV and the relevant HLA type showed in public TCR beta signatures.

In this sample, this clonotype turned up a few times. Its specificity is unknown. CDR3 length equals 14 residues. V gave up 5 bases and J gave up 6 bases, with 17 bases separating them. Germline values: CDR1 SGHRS, CDR2 YFSETQ. TCRdb passed the reads through MiXCR, listing each CDR3 protein once. The data hold about 920,000 distinct CDR3 sequences, with 30% to 40% observed a single time. Sequencing used cultured CD8+ T cells from PBMCs, obtained from culture after CMV antigen stimulation. This TCR was recovered from a human donor in good health (CMV status not recorded). Some clones in this sample may be carry-over from other donors' samples. This chain connects TRBV5-1 to TRBJ1-1; D is perhaps TRBD1 (6 bases). The CDR3 sequence: CASSQKTGFAEAFF. CDR3 nucleotides: TGCGCCAGCAGTCAGAAAACAGGGTTCGCTGAAGCTTTCTTT.